The clone carrying this T cell receptor (beta chain) was picked up a small number of times. This entry comes from a study of blood T cells in healthy people across ages. The authors ran a second PCR of about 6 to 11 cycles using a sample-barcoded 5' primer and a J-beta primer mix. TCRdb redid the calling of the 5' RACE reads with MiXCR, one entry per CDR3 protein. The data contain more than 700,000 distinct CDR3 sequences, about 46% of them singletons. CDR1 is SNHLY, CDR2 FYNNEI, per germline. The CDR3 is made up of 14 amino acids. V was trimmed by 0 bases and J by 8 bases, leaving 12 bases between them.

What was sequenced was blood. The genes are TRBV2 and TRBJ2-3; D unclear. The origin of this receptor is an elderly man in good health. In DNA, the CDR3 is TGTGCCAGCAGTGAAGCTCCGACTCCCGGTACGCAGTATTTT. Amino acids: CASSEAPTPGTQYF.